Below, one TCR beta chain is given with its context. This entry is derived from a study of blood T cell repertoires in COVID-19. On the study more broadly: Acute-phase and convalescent COVID-19 samples originated in the United States, Italy and Spain. PBMCs, B-cell-depleted T cells, or T cells provided the cDNA or gDNA that made up the material.

As processed by the authors: Nucleated cell counts were estimated from reference gene primer amplification. Profiled with immunoSEQ multiplex PCR; TCRdb holds only in-frame clones, not every one. The V and J calls and the clone size are those of that table, but D and trimming were determined from the DNA. In the table there are more than 85,000 clones, approximately 81% of which are singletons. Sequencing was performed on peripheral blood. This sequence originates from an elderly man with active or convalescent COVID-19.

CDR3 residues: CASSARTVDTQYF. As DNA, the CDR3 is TGTGCCAGTAGTGCCCGGACAGTAGATACGCAGTATTTT. V gene TRBV19 combines with J gene TRBJ2-3; D might be TRBD1 (6 bases). V lost 5 bases and J 5 bases, leaving 11 bases between the germline ends. Germline V lookup: CDR1 LNHDA, CDR2 SQIVND (reference sequence). This CDR3 has 13 amino acids.